The T cell receptor beta chain described here comes from a study of T and B cells in COVID-19 patients. Study information: Blood was sampled from COVID-19 patients who were either actively infected or recovered. The recovered patients had mostly mild to moderate COVID-19 with outpatient management. About 90% of the roughly 20 active-infection patients had comorbidities associated with unfavorable COVID-19 outcome.

From blood, about 240-500 ng of genomic DNA served as TRB template. Findings of the study overall: Patients with COVID-19 reportedly showed strongly skewed T cell receptor beta variable and joining gene usage.

Trimming removed 0 bases from V and 6 bases from J, with 14 bases in between. This CDR3 is 14 amino acids long. Germline V gene sequence: CDR1 DFQATT, CDR2 SNEGSKA (reference sequence). BIOMED2 TRB-A/B primer pools were used in multiplex TRB PCR. Each CDR3 protein is one row after TCRdb ran MiXCR on the multiplex PCR reads. The data hold approximately 6,000 distinct CDR3 sequences, with roughly 27% observed a single time. About this clonotype: The antigen is not known.

V gene TRBV20-1 combines with J gene TRBJ2-5; TRBD1 is a possible D gene (6 bases). Material: blood. The sequence derives from a human donor with active COVID-19. The donor label of this sample is uncertain. This chain's CDR3 is CSAREVAGEKTQYF. CDR3 nucleotides: TGCAGTGCTAGAGAGGTAGCAGGGGAGAAGACCCAGTACTTC.